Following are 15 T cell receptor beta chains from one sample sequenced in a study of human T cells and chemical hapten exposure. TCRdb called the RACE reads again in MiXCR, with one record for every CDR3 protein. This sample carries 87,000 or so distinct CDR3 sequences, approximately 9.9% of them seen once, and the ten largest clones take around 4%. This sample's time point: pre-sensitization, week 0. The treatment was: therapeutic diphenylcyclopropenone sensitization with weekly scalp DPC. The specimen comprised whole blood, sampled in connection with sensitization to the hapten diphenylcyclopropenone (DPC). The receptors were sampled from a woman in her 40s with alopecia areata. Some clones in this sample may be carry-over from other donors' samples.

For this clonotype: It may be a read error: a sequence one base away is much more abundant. The CDR3: CASTQQSYHSPLHF. The CDR3 bases are TGTGCCAGCACGCAACAGAGCTATCATTCACCCCTCCACTTT. The J gene is TRBJ1-6, the V gene TRBV21-1. TRBV21-1 is a documented pseudogene. The CDR3 is 14 residues long.

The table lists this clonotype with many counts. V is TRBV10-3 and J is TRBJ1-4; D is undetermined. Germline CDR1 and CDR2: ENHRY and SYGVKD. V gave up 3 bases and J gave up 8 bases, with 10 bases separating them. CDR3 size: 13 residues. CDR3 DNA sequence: TGTGCCATCAGTGAAAGGGATGGGGAAAAACTGTTTTTT. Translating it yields CAISERDGEKLFF.

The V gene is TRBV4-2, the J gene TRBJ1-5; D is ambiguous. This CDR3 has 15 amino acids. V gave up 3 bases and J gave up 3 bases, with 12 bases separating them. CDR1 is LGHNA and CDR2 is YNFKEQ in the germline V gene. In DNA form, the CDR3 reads TGTGCCAGCAGCCAGGAGCAGGTTAACAATCAGCCCCAGCATTTT. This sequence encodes CASSQEQVNNQPQHF.

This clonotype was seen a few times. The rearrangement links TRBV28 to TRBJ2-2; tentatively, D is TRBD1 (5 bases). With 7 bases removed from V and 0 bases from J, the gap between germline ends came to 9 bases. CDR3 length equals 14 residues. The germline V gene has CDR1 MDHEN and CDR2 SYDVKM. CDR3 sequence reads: CASTDRANTGELFF. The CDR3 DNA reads TGTGCCAGCACCGACAGAGCGAACACCGGGGAGCTGTTTTTT.

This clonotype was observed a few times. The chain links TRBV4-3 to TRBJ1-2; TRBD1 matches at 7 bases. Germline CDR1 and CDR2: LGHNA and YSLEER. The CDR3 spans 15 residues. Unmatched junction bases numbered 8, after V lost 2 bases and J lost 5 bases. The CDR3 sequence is CASSQSRTGGYGYTF. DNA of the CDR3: TGCGCCAGCAGCCAATCCCGGACAGGAGGTTATGGCTACACCTTC.

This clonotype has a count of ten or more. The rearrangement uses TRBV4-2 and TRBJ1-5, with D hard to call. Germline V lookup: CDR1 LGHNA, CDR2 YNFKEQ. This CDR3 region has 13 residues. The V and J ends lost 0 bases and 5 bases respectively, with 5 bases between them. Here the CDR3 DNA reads TGTGCCAGCAGCCAAGATACGGATCAGCCCCAGCATTTT. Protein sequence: CASSQDTDQPQHF.

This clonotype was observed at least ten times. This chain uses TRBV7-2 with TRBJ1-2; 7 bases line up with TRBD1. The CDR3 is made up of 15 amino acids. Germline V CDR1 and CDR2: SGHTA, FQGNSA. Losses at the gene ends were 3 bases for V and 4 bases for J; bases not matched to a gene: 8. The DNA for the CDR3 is TGTGCCAGCAGCTTGGCCCCAACAGGGGTCTATGGCTACACCTTC. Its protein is CASSLAPTGVYGYTF.

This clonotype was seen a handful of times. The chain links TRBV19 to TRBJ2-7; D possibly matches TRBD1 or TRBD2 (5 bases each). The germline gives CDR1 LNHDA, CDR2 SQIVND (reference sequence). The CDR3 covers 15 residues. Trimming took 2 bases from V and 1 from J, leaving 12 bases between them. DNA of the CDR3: TGTGCCAGTAGTATAAATTTGGGACGGTCCTACGAGCAGTACTTC. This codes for CASSINLGRSYEQYF.

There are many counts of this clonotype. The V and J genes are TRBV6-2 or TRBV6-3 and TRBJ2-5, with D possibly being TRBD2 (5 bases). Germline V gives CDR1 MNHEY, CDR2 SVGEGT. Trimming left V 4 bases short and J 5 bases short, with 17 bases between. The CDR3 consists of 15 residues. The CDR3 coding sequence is TGTGCCAGCAGTTCGGATTATGGGAGTGAGGAGACCCAGTACTTC. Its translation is CASSSDYGSEETQYF.

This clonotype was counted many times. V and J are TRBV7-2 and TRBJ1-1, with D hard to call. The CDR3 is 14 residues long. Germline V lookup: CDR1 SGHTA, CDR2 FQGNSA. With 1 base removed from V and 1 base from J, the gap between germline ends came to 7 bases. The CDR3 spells CASSLVAGNTEAFF. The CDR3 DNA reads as TGTGCCAGCAGCTTAGTTGCTGGGAACACTGAAGCTTTCTTT. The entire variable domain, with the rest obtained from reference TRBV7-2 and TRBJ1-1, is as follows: GAGVSQSPSNKVTEKGKDVELRCDPISGHTALYWYRQSLGQGLEFLIYFQGNSAPDKSGLPSDRFSAERTGGSVSTLTIQRTQQEDSAVYLCASSLVAGNTEAFFGQGTRLTVV.

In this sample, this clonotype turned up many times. CDR3 DNA: TGTGCCAGCAGCTACACTAGAAATCGGACAGATACGCAGTATTTT. Amino acid sequence: CASSYTRNRTDTQYF. V usage is TRBV7-8 and J usage is TRBJ2-3, with D possibly matching TRBD2 (5 bases). Germline CDR1 is SGHVS and CDR2 is FQNEAQ. Trimming took off 4 bases at V and 3 bases at J, with 14 bases between the two ends. The CDR3 length is 15 residues.

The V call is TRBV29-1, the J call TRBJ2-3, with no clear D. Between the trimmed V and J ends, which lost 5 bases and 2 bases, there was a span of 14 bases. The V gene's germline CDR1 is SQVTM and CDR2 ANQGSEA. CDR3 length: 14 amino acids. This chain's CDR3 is CSVRALANTDTQYF. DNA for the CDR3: TGCAGCGTTCGGGCACTTGCAAACACAGATACGCAGTATTTT.

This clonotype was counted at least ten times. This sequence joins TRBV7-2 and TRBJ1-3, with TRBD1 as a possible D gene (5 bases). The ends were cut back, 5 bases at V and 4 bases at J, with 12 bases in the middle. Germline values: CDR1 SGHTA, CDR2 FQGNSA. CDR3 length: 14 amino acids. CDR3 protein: CASSPGLSGNTIYF. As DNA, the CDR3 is TGTGCCAGCAGCCCGGGGCTGTCCGGAAACACCATATATTTT.

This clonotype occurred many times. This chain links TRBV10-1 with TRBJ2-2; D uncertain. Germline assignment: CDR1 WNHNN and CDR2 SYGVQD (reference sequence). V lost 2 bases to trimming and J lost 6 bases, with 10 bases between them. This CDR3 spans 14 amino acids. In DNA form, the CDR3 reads TGCGCCAGCAGTGAGGCGGCAGCCCCCGGGGAGCTGTTTTTT. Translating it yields CASSEAAAPGELFF.

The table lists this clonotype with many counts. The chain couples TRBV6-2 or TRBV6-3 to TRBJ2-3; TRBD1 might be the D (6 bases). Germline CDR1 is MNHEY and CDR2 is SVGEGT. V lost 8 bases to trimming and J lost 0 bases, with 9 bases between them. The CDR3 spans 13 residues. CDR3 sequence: CASVGQSTDTQYF. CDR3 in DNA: TGTGCCAGCGTCGGACAGAGCACAGATACGCAGTATTTT.